The T cell receptor beta chain under discussion was sequenced for a study of beta chain features in type 1 diabetes. Study outcomes and limitations: When Type 1 diabetes patients were examined, their TCRB CDR3s proved moderately but significantly shorter in all four CD4+ subsets. Patients' naive, central memory and Treg TCRB repertoires seemed closer to one another than those of healthy donors. cDNA-based reads could over-represent cells with high TCR expression.

This clone has more than one count but fewer than ten. Antigen unknown. Every donor had blood drawn once into heparin, around 0.12 L on average. The CDR3 runs to 17 residues. V was clipped by 0 bases and J by 0 bases; unmatched bases: 5. In germline, CDR1 is GTSNPN, CDR2 SVGIG (reference sequence). cDNA synthesis used the whole RNA isolate, giving expressed TCRB sequences. Generated by immunoSEQ multiplex PCR, the TCRdb table keeps only in-frame clones and is missing some. The repertoire holds roughly 300,000 clones, with roughly 13% as singletons. The chain uses TRBV30 and TRBJ1-5; 10 bases are shared with TRBD1. This clonotype originated in a man aged 30 to 39 with type 1 diabetes. Material for sequencing was naive CD4+ T cells from blood. The CDR3 DNA reads as TGTGCCTGGAGTGTGGGGACAGGGGAGGTTAGCAATCAGCCCCAGCATTTT. As protein: CAWSVGTGEVSNQPQHF.